This T cell receptor beta chain was obtained from a study of blood T cell repertoires in COVID-19. Study in general: Spain, Italy and the United States supplied samples that represented acute and convalescent COVID-19. T cells, B-cell-depleted T cells, or PBMCs supplied cDNA or gDNA.

Per the germline V gene, CDR1 is SGDLS and CDR2 is YYNGEE. There are 15 residues in the CDR3. The ends lost 2 bases at V and 8 bases at J; junction bases unmatched: 9. Per the authors' pipeline: Estimation of nucleated cell counts was performed using reference gene primer amplification. The protocol was immunoSEQ multiplex PCR, while the TCRdb copy is restricted to in-frame clones and leaves out a portion. For V, J and clone size, that table is used; D and trimming come from the DNA. Of 74,000 or so clones in the sample, over 70% were seen once. The source material was peripheral blood. The sequence was obtained from a human donor in a cohort sampled during active COVID-19. The gene calls are TRBV9 and TRBJ1-4; 7 bases line up with TRBD1. This CDR3 reads CASSVTGAGREKLFF. CDR3 DNA sequence: TGTGCCAGCAGCGTTACAGGGGCCGGGCGGGAAAAACTGTTTTTT.